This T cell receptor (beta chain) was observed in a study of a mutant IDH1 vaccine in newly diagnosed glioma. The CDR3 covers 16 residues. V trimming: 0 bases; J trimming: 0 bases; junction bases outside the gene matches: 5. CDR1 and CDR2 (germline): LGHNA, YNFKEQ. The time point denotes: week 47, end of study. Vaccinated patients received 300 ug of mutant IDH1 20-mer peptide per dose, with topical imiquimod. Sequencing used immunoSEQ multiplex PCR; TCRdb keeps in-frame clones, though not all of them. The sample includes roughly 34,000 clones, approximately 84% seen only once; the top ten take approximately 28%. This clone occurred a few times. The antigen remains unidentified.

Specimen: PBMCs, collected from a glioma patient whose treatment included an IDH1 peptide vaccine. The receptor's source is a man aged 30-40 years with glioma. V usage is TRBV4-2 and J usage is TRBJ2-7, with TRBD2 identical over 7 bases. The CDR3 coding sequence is TGTGCCAGCAGCCAAGATCGGGGACTATCCTCCTACGAGCAGTACTTC. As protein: CASSQDRGLSSYEQYF.